This T cell receptor beta chain originates from a study of blood T cell repertoires in COVID-19. Looking at the study overall: Whether acute or convalescent, the COVID-19 samples came from the United States, Italy and Spain.

Participants were aged about 18 to 95 years, lived in about 26 US areas, and enrolled virtually. Recovered status in Cohort 3 required two negative PCRs, clearance, or symptom resolution. The CDR3 has 16 amino acids. The V gene end was trimmed by 3 bases and the J gene end by 3 bases; junction bases not matched to a gene: 5. Germline V gene data show CDR1 as KGHDR and CDR2 as SFDVKD. Original data processing: Quantification of nucleated cells was approximated via reference gene primer amplification. Produced via immunoSEQ multiplex PCR; TCRdb's table is partial and in-frame only. Clone size and V and J calls were adopted from that table, with D and trimming inferred from the DNA. The table lists around 300,000 clones, roughly 89% of them singletons.

This chain links TRBV24-1 with TRBJ2-3; the match to TRBD1 covers 10 bases. This sequence was found in a woman aged 25 to 39 who had recovered from COVID-19. The sequenced sample consisted of PBMCs or T cells enriched from blood (not recorded which). The CDR3 sequence: CATSDPKGQGTDTQYF. DNA of the CDR3: TGTGCCACCAGTGATCCAAAGGGACAGGGGACAGATACGCAGTATTTT.